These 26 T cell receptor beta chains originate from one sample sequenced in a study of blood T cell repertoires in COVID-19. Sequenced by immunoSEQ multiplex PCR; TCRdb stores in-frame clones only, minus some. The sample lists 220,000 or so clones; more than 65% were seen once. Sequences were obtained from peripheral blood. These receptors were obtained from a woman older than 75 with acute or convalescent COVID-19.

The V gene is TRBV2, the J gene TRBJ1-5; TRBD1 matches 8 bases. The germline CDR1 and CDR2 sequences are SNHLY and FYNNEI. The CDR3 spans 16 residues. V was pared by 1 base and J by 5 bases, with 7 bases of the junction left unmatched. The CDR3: CASSEGGGQGHQPQHF. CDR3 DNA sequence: TGTGCCAGCAGTGAAGGGGGAGGACAGGGTCATCAGCCCCAGCATTTT.

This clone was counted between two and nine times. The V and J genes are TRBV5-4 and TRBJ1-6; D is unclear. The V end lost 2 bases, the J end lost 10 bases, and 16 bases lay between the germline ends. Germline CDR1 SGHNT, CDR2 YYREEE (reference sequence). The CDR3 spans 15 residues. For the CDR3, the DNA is TGTGCCAGCAGCTTCTCTGGCGCGGCTACCTCACCCCTCCACTTT. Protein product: CASSFSGAATSPLHF.

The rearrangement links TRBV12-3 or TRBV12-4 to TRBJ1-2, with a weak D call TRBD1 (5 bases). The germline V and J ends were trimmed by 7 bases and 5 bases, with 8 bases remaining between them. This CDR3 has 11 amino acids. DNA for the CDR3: TGTGCCAGCACCCCAGGGTATGGCTACACCTTC. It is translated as CASTPGYGYTF.

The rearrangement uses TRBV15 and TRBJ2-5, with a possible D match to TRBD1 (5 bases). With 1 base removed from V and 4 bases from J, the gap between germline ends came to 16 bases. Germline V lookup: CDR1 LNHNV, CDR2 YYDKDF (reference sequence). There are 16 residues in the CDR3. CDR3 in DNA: TGTGCCACCAGCAGAGGTACCTCAGGGTTGGGAGAGACCCAGTACTTC. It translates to CATSRGTSGLGETQYF.

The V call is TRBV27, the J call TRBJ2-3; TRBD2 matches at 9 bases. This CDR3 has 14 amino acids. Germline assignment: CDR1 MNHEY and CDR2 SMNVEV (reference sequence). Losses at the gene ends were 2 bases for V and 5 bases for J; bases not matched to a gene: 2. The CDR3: CASSLAGGRDTQYF. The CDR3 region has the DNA TGTGCCAGCAGTTTAGCGGGGGGGAGAGATACGCAGTATTTT.

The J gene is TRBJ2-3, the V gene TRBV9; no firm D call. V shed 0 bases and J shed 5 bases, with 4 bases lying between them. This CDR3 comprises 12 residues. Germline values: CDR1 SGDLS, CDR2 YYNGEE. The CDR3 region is CASSVDIDTQYF. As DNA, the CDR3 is TGTGCCAGCAGCGTAGATATAGATACGCAGTATTTT.

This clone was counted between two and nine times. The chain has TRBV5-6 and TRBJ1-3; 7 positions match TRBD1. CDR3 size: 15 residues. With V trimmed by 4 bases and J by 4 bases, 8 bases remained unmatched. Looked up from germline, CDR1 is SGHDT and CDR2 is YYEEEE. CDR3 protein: CASSVDRLAGNTIYF. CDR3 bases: TGTGCCAGCAGCGTGGACAGGTTAGCCGGAAACACCATATATTTT.

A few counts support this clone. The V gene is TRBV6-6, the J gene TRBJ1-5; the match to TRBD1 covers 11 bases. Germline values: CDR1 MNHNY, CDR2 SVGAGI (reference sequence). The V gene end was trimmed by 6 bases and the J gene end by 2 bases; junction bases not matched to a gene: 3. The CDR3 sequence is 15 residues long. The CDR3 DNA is TGTGCCAGCAGCTGGGGACAGGGGGGCAATCAGCCCCAGCATTTT. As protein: CASSWGQGGNQPQHF.

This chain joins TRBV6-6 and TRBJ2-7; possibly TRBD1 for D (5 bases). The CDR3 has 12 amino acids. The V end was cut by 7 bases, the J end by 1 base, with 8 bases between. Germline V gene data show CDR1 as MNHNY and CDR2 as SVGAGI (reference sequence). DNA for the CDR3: TGTGCCAGCAACACAGGTTCCTACGAGCAGTACTTC. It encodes CASNTGSYEQYF.

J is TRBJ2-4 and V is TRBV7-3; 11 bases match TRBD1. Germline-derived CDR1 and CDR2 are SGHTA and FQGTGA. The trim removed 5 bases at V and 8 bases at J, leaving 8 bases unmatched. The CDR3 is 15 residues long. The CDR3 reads CASSPAGTGGDIQYF. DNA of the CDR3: TGTGCCAGCAGCCCCGCCGGGACAGGGGGAGACATTCAGTACTTC.

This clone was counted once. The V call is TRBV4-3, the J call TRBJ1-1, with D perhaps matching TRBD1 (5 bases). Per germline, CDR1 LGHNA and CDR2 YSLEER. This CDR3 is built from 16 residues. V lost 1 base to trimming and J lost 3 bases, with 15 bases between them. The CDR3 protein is CASSQGLGTGDTEAFF. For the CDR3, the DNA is TGCGCCAGCAGCCAAGGACTGGGTACGGGGGACACTGAAGCTTTCTTT.

The CDR3 DNA follows: TGTGCCAGCAGCTCTCAGGCTGACACTGAAGCTTTCTTT. This gives the protein CASSSQADTEAFF. The chain carries TRBV7-2 and TRBJ1-1; D is uncertain. Germline V gene sequence: CDR1 SGHTA, CDR2 FQGNSA. This CDR3 region has 13 residues. V was pared by 4 bases and J by 3 bases, with 9 bases between.

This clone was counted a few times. The CDR3 sequence is CASSLAGPENTIYF. CDR3 DNA: TGTGCCAGCAGCTTAGCGGGGCCTGAAAACACCATATATTTT. The chain is built from TRBV7-2 and TRBJ1-3; a weak D match, TRBD1 (5 bases). Germline-derived CDR1 and CDR2 are SGHTA and FQGNSA. With 0 bases removed from V and 6 bases from J, the gap between germline ends came to 9 bases. The CDR3 is made up of 14 amino acids.

The CDR3 loop reads CASSLGGKQYF. The CDR3 DNA reads as TGTGCCAGCAGCTTAGGGGGCAAGCAGTACTTC. The chain recombines TRBV7-9 with TRBJ2-7; weak D call: TRBD1 (5 bases). The germline V and J ends were trimmed by 1 base and 8 bases, with 6 bases remaining between them. Germline V gene sequence: CDR1 SEHNR, CDR2 FQNEAQ (reference sequence). The CDR3 extends over 11 amino acids.

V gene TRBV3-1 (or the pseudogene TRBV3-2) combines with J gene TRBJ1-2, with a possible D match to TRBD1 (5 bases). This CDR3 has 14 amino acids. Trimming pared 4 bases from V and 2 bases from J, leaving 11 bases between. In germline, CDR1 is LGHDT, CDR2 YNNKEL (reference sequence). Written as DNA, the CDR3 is TGTGCCAGCAGCCCCGGGGGGATGAACTATGGCTACACCTTC. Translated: CASSPGGMNYGYTF.

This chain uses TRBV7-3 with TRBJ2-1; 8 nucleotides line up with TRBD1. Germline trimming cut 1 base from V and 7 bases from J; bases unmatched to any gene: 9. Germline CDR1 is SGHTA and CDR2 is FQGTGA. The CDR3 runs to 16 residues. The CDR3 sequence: CASSLRAGGILNEQFF. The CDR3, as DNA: TGTGCCAGCAGCTTAAGGGCAGGGGGCATCTTGAATGAGCAGTTCTTC.

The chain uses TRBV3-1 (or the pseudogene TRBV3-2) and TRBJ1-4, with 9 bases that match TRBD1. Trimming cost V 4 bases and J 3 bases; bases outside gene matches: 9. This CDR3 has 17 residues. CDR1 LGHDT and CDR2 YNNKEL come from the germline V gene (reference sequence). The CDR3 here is CASSRTKTGGSNEKLFF. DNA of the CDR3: TGTGCCAGCAGCCGTACCAAGACAGGGGGATCTAATGAAAAACTGTTTTTT.

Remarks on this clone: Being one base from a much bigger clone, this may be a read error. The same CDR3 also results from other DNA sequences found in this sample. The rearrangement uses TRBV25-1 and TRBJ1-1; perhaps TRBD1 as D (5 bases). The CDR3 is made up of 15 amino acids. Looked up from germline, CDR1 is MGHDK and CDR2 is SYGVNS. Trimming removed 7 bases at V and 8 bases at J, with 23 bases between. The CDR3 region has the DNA TGTGCCAGCAAAAGAACCCACCTTGGGGCAGTGGAAGCTTTCTTT. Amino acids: CASKRTHLGAVEAFF.

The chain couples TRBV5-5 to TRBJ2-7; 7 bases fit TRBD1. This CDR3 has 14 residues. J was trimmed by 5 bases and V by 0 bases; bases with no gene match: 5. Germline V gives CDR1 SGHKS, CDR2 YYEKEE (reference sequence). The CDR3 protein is CASSLAGTDHEQYF. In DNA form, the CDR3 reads TGTGCCAGCAGCTTGGCCGGGACAGATCACGAGCAGTACTTC.

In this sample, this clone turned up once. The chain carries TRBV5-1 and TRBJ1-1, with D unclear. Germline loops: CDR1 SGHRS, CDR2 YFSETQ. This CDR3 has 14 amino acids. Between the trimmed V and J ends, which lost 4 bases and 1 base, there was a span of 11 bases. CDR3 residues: CASSGNRSNTEAFF. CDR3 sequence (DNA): TGCGCCAGCAGCGGAAACAGATCGAACACTGAAGCTTTCTTT.

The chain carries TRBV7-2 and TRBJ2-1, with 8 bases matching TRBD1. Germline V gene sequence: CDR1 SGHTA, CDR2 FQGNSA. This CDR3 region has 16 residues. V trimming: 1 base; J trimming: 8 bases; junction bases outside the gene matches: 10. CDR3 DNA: TGTGCCAGCAGCTTAGTTGGGACAGGAGTGCCCGATGAGCAGTTCTTC. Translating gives CASSLVGTGVPDEQFF. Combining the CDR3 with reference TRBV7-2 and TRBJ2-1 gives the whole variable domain GAGVSQSPSNKVTEKGKDVELRCDPISGHTALYWYRQSLGQGLEFLIYFQGNSAPDKSGLPSDRFSAERTGGSVSTLTIQRTQQEDSAVYLCASSLVGTGVPDEQFFGPGTRLTVL.

CDR3: CASSSPRSYGYTF. Here the CDR3 DNA reads TGTGCCAGCAGTTCCCCTCGTTCGTATGGCTACACCTTC. The V gene is TRBV27, the J gene TRBJ1-2; D not certain. CDR1 is MNHEY and CDR2 is SMNVEV in the germline V gene (reference sequence). The CDR3 has 13 amino acids. The V and J ends lost 4 bases and 5 bases respectively, with 11 bases between them.

The CDR3 nucleotides are TGTGCCATCAGTGAGTCGGGACAGGTCTACTCTGGAAACACCATATATTTT. Protein product: CAISESGQVYSGNTIYF. V and J are TRBV10-3 and TRBJ1-3, with 8 bases matching TRBD1. This CDR3 has 17 residues. The ends lost 0 bases at V and 0 bases at J; junction bases unmatched: 4. The germline gives CDR1 ENHRY, CDR2 SYGVKD.

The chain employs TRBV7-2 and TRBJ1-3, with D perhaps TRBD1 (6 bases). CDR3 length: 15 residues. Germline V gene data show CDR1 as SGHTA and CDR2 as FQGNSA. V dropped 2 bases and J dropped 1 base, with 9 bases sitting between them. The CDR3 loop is CASSLPQGSGNTIYF. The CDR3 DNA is TGTGCCAGCAGCTTACCTCAGGGGTCTGGAAACACCATATATTTT.

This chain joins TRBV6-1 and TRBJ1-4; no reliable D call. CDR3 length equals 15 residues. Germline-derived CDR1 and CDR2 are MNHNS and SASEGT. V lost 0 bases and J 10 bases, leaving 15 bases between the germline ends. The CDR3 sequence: CASSEASARGGKLFF. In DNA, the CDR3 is TGTGCCAGCAGTGAAGCGAGCGCGCGGGGAGGAAAACTGTTTTTT.

The CDR3 sequence is CASSPGTGNTGELFF. DNA for the CDR3: TGTGCCAGTAGTCCCGGGACAGGGAACACCGGGGAGCTGTTTTTT. The rearrangement joins TRBV19 to TRBJ2-2; 8 bases map to TRBD1. The CDR3 sequence is 15 residues long. The junction had 3 bases not matched to a gene; V was cut back by 5 bases and J by 1 base. Germline assignment: CDR1 LNHDA and CDR2 SQIVND (reference sequence).